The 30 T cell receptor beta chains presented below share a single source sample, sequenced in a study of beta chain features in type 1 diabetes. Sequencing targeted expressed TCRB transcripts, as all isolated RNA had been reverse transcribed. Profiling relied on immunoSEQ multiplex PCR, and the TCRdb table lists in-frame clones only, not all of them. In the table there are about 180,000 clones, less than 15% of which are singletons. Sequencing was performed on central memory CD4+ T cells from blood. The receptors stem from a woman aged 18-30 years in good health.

CDR3 protein: CASSEGPRQVEQYF. As DNA, the CDR3 is TGTGCCAGCAGTGAAGGGCCCCGACAAGTCGAGCAGTACTTC. This chain uses TRBV6-1 with TRBJ2-7, with unresolved D. This CDR3 contains 14 residues. Germline CDR1 and CDR2: MNHNS and SASEGT. V was shortened by 1 base and J by 6 bases, with 13 bases between the two germline ends.

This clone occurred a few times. CDR3 bases: TGTGCCAGCAGACACTGGGCCAACCAAGAGACCCAGTACTTC. The encoded protein is CASRHWANQETQYF. This sequence joins TRBV5-5 and TRBJ2-5; D not resolved. Germline loops: CDR1 SGHKS, CDR2 YYEKEE (reference sequence). The CDR3 runs 14 residues. Trimming left V 5 bases short and J 0 bases short, with 11 bases between.

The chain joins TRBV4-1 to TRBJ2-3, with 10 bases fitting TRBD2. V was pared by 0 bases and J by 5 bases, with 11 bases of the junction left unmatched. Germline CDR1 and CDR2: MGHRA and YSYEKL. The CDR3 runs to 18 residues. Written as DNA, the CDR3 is TGCGCCAGCAGCCAAGATAGGGCTAGCGGGAGCGGGGGAGATACGCAGTATTTT. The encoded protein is CASSQDRASGSGGDTQYF.

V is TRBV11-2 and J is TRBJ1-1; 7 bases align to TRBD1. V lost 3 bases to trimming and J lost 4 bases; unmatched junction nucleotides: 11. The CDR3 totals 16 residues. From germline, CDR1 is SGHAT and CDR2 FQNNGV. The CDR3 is CASSFWTGSVGTEAFF. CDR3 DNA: TGTGCCAGCAGCTTTTGGACAGGATCGGTAGGCACTGAAGCTTTCTTT. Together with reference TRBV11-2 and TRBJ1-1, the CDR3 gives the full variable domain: EAGVAQSPRYKIIEKRQSVAFWCNPISGHATLYWYQQILGQGPKLLIQFQNNGVVDDSQLPKDRFSAERLKGVDSTLKIQPAKLEDSAVYLCASSFWTGSVGTEAFFGQGTRLTVV.

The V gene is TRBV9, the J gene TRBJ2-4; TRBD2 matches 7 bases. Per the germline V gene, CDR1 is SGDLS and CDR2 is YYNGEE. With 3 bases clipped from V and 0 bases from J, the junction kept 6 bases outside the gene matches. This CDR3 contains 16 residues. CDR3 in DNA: TGTGCCAGCAGCGCCCCGGCTAGCGGAGCCAAAAACATTCAGTACTTC. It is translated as CASSAPASGAKNIQYF.

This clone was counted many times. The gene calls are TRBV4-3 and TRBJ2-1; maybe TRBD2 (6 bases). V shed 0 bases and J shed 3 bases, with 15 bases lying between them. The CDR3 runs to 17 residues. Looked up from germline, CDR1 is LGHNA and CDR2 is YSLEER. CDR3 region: CASSQDLEGVLYNEQFF. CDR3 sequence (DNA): TGCGCCAGCAGCCAAGATTTGGAGGGAGTGCTCTACAATGAGCAGTTCTTC.

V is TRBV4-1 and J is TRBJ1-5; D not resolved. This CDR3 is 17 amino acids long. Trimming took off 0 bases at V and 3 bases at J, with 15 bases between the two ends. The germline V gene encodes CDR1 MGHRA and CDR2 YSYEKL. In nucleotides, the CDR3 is TGCGCCAGCAGCCAAGAGGTAGATGCGCGGAACAATCAGCCCCAGCATTTT. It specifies CASSQEVDARNNQPQHF.

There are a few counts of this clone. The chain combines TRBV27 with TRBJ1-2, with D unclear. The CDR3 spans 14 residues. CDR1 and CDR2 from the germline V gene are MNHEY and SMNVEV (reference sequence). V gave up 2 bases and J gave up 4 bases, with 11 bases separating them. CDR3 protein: CASSLKSAVYGYTF. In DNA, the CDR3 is TGTGCCAGCAGTTTAAAGTCGGCGGTCTATGGCTACACCTTC.

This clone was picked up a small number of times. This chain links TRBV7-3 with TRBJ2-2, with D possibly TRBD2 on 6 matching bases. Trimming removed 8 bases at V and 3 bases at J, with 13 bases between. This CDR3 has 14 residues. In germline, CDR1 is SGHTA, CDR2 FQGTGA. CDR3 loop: CASGWREDTGELFF. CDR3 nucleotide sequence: TGTGCCAGCGGATGGCGGGAAGACACCGGGGAGCTGTTTTTT.

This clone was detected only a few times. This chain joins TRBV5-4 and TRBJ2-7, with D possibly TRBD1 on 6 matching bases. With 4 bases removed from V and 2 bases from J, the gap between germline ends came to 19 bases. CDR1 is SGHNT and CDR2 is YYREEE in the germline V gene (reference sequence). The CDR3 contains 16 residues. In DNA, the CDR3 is TGTGCCAGCAGCCAAGATGGTCGGGCAGGGGCCTACGAGCAGTACTTC. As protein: CASSQDGRAGAYEQYF.

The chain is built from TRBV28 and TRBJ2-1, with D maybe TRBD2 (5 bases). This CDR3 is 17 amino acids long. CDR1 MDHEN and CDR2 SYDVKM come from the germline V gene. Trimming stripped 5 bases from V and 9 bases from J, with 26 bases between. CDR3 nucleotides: TGTGCCAGCAGTAGAATTACGGCGGGCCCAGGTCATAGTGAGCAGTTCTTC. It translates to CASSRITAGPGHSEQFF.

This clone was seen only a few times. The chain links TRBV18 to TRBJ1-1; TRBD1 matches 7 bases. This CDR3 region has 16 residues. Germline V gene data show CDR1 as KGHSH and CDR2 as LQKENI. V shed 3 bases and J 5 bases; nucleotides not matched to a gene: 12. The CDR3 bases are TGTGCCAGCTCACCCCAGGGTCGGCAGGGGGATACTGAAGCTTTCTTT. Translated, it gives CASSPQGRQGDTEAFF.

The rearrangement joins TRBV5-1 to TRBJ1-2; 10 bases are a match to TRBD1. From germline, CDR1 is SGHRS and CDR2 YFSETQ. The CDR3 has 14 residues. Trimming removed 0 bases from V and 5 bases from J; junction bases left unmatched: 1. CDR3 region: CASSLEGQGYGYTF. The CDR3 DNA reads TGCGCCAGCAGCTTGGAGGGACAGGGGTATGGCTACACCTTC.

CDR3 sequence (DNA): TGTGCCAGCAGCTCAGGAAGCTCTGGAAACACCATATATTTT. Translating it yields CASSSGSSGNTIYF. This chain joins TRBV7-8 and TRBJ1-3; unclear D gene. CDR1 SGHVS and CDR2 FQNEAQ come from the germline V gene. There are 14 residues in the CDR3. V lost 4 bases to trimming and J lost 0 bases, with 7 bases between them.

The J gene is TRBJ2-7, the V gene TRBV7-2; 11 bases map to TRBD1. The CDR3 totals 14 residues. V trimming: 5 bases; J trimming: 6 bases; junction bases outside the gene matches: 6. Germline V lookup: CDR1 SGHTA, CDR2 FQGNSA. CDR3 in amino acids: CASSARTGGREQYF. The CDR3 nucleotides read TGTGCCAGCAGCGCCCGGACAGGGGGCCGCGAGCAGTACTTC.

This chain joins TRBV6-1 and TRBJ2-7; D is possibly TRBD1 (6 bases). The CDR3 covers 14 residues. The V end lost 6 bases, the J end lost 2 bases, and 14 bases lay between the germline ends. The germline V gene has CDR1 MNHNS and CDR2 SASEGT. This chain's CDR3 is CASRAQQGPYEQYF. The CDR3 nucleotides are TGTGCCAGCAGAGCCCAACAGGGTCCCTACGAGCAGTACTTC.

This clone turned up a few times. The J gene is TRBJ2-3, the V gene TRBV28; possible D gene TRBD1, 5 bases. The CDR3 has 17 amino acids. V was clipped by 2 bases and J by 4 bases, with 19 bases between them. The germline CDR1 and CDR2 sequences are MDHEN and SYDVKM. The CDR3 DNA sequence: TGTGCCAGCAGTTTAGGTCCCGGTGGGGCACGGGCAGATACGCAGTATTTT. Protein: CASSLGPGGARADTQYF.

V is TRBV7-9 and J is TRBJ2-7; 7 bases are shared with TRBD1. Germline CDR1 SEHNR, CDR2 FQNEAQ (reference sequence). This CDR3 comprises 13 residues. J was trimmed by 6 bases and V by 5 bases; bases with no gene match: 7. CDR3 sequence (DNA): TGTGCCAGCAGCCGCGACAGGGCGGTCGAGCAGTACTTC. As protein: CASSRDRAVEQYF.

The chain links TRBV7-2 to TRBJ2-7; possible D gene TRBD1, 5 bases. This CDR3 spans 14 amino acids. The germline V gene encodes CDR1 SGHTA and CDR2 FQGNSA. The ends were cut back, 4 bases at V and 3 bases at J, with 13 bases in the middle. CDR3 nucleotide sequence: TGTGCCAGCAGCTCCCTAAGGGGCTACTACGAGCAGTACTTC. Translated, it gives CASSSLRGYYEQYF.

CDR3 bases: TGCGCCAGCAGGGGACAGGGCTCCTACGAGCAGTACTTC. Encoded protein: CASRGQGSYEQYF. This chain uses TRBV10-2 with TRBJ2-7; TRBD1 aligns across 9 bases. The V segment lost 6 bases and the J segment 0 bases; nucleotides outside the gene matches: 0. The CDR3 runs 13 residues. CDR1 and CDR2 (germline): WSHSY, SAAADI.

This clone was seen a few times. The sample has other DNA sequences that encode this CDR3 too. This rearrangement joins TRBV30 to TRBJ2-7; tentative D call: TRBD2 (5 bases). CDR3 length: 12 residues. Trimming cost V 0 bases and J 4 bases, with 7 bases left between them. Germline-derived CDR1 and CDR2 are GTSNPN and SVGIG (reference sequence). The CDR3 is CAWSVTGYEQYF. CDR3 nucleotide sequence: TGTGCCTGGAGTGTTACGGGGTACGAGCAGTACTTC.

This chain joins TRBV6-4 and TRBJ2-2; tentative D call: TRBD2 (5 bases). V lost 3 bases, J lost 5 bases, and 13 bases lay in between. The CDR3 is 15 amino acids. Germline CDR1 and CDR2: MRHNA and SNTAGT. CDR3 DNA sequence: TGTGCCAGCAGTGATTCCCTTAGCGTAACCGGGGAGCTGTTTTTT. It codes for CASSDSLSVTGELFF.

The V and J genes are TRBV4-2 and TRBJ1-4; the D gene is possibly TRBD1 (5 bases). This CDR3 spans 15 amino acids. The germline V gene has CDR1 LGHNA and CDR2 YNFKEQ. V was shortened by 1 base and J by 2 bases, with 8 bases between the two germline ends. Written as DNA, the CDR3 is TGTGCCAGCAGCCAAGGGGGCCTCACTAATGAAAAACTGTTTTTT. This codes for CASSQGGLTNEKLFF.

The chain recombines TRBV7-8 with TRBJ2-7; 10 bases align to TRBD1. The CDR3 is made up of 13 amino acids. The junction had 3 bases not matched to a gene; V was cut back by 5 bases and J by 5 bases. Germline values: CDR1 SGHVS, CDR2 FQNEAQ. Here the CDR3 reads CASSLDRGHEQYF. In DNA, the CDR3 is TGTGCCAGCAGCCTAGACAGGGGGCACGAGCAGTACTTC.

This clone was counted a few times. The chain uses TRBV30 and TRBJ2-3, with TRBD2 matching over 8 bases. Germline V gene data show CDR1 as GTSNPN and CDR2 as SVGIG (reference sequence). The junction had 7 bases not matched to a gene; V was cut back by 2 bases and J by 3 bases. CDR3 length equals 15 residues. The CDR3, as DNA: TGTGCCTGGAGTATCGGGAGGGTCGGGACAGATACGCAGTATTTT. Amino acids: CAWSIGRVGTDTQYF.

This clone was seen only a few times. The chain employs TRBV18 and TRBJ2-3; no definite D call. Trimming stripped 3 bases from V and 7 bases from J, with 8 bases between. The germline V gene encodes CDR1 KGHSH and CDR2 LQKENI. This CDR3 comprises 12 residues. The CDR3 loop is CASSPVVNTQYF. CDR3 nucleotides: TGTGCCAGCTCACCGGTAGTTAATACGCAGTATTTT.

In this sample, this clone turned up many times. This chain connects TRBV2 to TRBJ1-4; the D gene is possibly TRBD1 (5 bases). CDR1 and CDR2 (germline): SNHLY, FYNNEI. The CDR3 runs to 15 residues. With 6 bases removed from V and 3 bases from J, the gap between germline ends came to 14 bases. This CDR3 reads CASSRSGGANEKLFF. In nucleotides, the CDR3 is TGTGCCAGCAGCAGATCTGGAGGGGCTAATGAAAAACTGTTTTTT.

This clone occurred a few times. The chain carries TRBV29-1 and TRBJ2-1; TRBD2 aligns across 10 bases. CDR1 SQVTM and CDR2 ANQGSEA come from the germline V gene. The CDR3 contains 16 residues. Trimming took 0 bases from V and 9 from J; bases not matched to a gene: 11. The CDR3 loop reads CSVEDPEREGRREQFF. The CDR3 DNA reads TGCAGCGTTGAAGATCCCGAGCGGGAGGGCCGGCGTGAGCAGTTCTTC.

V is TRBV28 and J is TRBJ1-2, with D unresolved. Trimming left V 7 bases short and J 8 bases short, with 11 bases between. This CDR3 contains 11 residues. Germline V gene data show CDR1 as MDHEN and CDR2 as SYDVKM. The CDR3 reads CASISRWGYTF. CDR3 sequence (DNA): TGTGCCAGCATAAGCAGGTGGGGCTACACCTTC.

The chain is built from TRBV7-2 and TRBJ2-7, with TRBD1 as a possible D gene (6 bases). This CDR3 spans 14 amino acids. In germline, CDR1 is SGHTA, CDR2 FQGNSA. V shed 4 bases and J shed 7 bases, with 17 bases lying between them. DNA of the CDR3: TGTGCCAGCAGCTCCTTAGGGACAAGGGGGGAGCAGTACTTC. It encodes CASSSLGTRGEQYF.